This T cell receptor beta chain appears in the sequencing data of a study of CD8 T cells in ankylosing spondylitis. Notes on the study in general: Significantly higher representation of disease-linked clones was reported for matched ankylosing spondylitis synovial fluid. Earlier studies detected some motif variants in reactive arthritis synovial fluid and blood. A motif in TCR beta, a set of roughly 8 highly homologous variants, appeared characteristic of ankylosing spondylitis blood.

Turning to this clonotype: Its cognate antigen is unknown.

TCRdb independently ran MiXCR on the 5' RACE reads; one entry per CDR3 protein. This table holds hundreds of thousands of distinct CDR3 sequences, over 9.5% found once. The junction had 6 bases not matched to a gene; V was cut back by 3 bases and J by 7 bases. Germline V gives CDR1 SGHAT, CDR2 FQNNGV. The CDR3 sequence is 14 residues long. Sequencing input: blood, either unsorted or a sorted T cell fraction (not recorded which). V usage is TRBV11-2 and J usage is TRBJ1-2; 9 nucleotides match TRBD1. The TCR comes from a male donor with ankylosing spondylitis. CDR3: CASSLGQGVRGYTF. The CDR3 nucleotides read TGTGCCAGCAGCTTGGGACAGGGAGTACGTGGCTACACCTTC.